This T cell receptor beta chain derives from a study of blood T cell repertoires in COVID-19. Whole-study context: Acute and convalescent COVID-19 specimens originated in the United States, Italy and Spain. T cells, B-cell-depleted T cells, or PBMCs provided the cDNA or gDNA that served as material.

Germline CDR1 is MNHEY and CDR2 is SVGAGI. With 6 bases removed from V and 4 bases from J, the gap between germline ends came to 12 bases. This CDR3 is built from 14 residues. Authors' processing steps: By means of reference gene primer amplification, nucleated cell counts were estimated. Profiled with immunoSEQ multiplex PCR; TCRdb holds only in-frame clones, not every one. Clone size and the V and J calls come from that table; the DNA yielded D and trimming. This table holds roughly 100,000 clones, around 87% found once. The sequenced sample consisted of peripheral blood. The gene calls are TRBV6-5 and TRBJ2-2; D may be TRBD2 (6 bases). The receptor was derived from a man aged 50-60 years with active or convalescent COVID-19. CDR3 nucleotides: TGTGCCAGCAGCGGGACTCGGGGCACCGGGGAGCTGTTTTTT. Protein sequence: CASSGTRGTGELFF.